This T cell receptor beta chain originates from a study of shared T cell receptors in the human thymus. The CDR3 extends over 15 amino acids. Germline V lookup: CDR1 SGHKS, CDR2 YYEKEE (reference sequence). Between the trimmed V and J ends, which lost 2 bases and 0 bases, there was a span of 12 bases. The protocol was immunoSEQ multiplex PCR, while the TCRdb copy is restricted to in-frame clones and leaves out a portion. Of about 500,000 clones listed, approximately 78% are singletons. These data were also reused for a study on human thymus T cells. According to that study: The related literature has documented a marked overlap of thymic repertoires among unrelated individuals.

The origin of this receptor is a boy under two years old with a congenital heart defect. The chain couples TRBV5-5 to TRBJ2-7; D remains unclear. Sample: thymocytes. This chain's CDR3 is CASSFLHSISYEQYF. DNA of the CDR3: TGTGCCAGCAGCTTTCTCCATAGCATCTCCTACGAGCAGTACTTC.